This T cell receptor (beta chain) is from a study of regulatory T cells in long-lasting Graves disease. Assembly of TCR beta libraries relied on iRepertoire HTBI primers together with Arm-PCR of CDR3 regions. One entry per CDR3 protein, called by TCRdb with MiXCR from the multiplex PCR reads. The repertoire holds about 470,000 distinct CDR3 sequences, with under 15% as singletons. Time point indicated: newly diagnosed GD, antithyroid drugs for less than 3 months. Scientists built the TCR library using RNA that was extracted from PBMCs. Graves' disease diagnosis followed American Thyroid Association guidelines. Study-wide points: TRBV28, TRBJ1-2 and TRBJ2-5 emerged as the favored segments in persistent disease.

This clonotype was recorded many times. Its antigen is still unknown. Germline CDR1 is LGHDT and CDR2 is YNNKEL (reference sequence). The V end was cut by 6 bases, the J end by 0 bases, with 8 bases between. The CDR3 loop spans 13 amino acids. The same sample was also studied in work on T cells in Graves' hyperthyroidism and ophthalmopathy. This second study says: Blood samples included most of the expanded thyroid clonotypes exceeding 0.001.

The TCR originated in a woman in her twenties or thirties with Graves disease. J is TRBJ2-5 and V is TRBV3-1, with D unclear. The starting material was peripheral blood mononuclear cells (PBMCs), obtained at new diagnosis, from a patient treated with antithyroid drugs. The CDR3 DNA reads as TGTGCCAGCAGACCCCGACACCAAGAGACCCAGTACTTC. Protein sequence: CASRPRHQETQYF.